One sample yielded the 5 T cell receptor beta chains listed below, sequenced in a study of low-dose radiotherapy and immunotherapy resistance in tumors. Time point defined: after trial treatment. Treatment specified: LDRT plus nivolumab, ipilimumab, low-dose cyclophosphamide and aspirin (RACIN trial). First-strand cDNA relied on TRAV- and TRBV-specific primers spanning alpha and beta chains. TCR amplification involved 20 to 25 PCR cycles with a constant-region primer and V-primer adapter. From the reads, TCRdb called clonotypes with MiXCR, one entry per CDR3 protein. The sample consists of approximately 100,000 distinct CDR3 sequences, under 25% of them appearing once. The sequencing here drew on PBMCs, taken after low-dose radiotherapy plus immunotherapy. Source of these receptors: a male donor with prostate cancer.

This clonotype was recorded at least ten times. The chain uses TRBV7-7 and TRBJ2-2, with D maybe TRBD2 (6 bases). V gave up 0 bases and J gave up 0 bases, with 8 bases separating them. The CDR3 loop spans 16 amino acids. Germline-derived CDR1 and CDR2 are SSHAT and FNYEAQ (reference sequence). The CDR3 protein is CASSLASGANTGELFF. CDR3 DNA sequence: TGTGCCAGCAGCTTAGCGTCGGGGGCGAACACCGGGGAGCTGTTTTTT. Full variable domain (rest looked up from reference TRBV7-7 and TRBJ2-2): GAGVSQSPRYKVTKRGQDVTLRCDPISSHATLYWYQQALGQGPEFLTYFNYEAQPDKSGLPSDRFSAERPEGSISTLTIQRTEQRDSAMYRCASSLASGANTGELFFGEGSRLTVL.

A note on this clonotype: A far larger clone is one nucleotide away, so this likely arose from a read error. V usage is TRBV6-6 and J usage is TRBJ2-2, with D perhaps matching TRBD1 or TRBD2 (6 bases each). Trimming removed 6 bases from V and 0 bases from J, with 11 bases in between. Germline assignment: CDR1 MNHNY and CDR2 SVGAGI (reference sequence). CDR3 length: 15 residues. The CDR3 coding sequence is TGTGCCAGCAGCGGGGGCAGTGCGAACACCGGGGAGCTGTTTTTT. Residues: CASSGGSANTGELFF.

The chain has TRBV18 and TRBJ2-5; D gene ambiguous. Germline V lookup: CDR1 KGHSH, CDR2 LQKENI. This CDR3 region has 12 residues. V was cut by 4 bases and J by 1 base, with 4 bases left in between. The CDR3 DNA sequence: TGTGCCAGCTCACGCAGCCAAGAGACCCAGTACTTC. Protein: CASSRSQETQYF.

A few counts support this clonotype. This chain joins TRBV27 and TRBJ1-5, with D perhaps matching TRBD1 (5 bases). The ends were cut back, 3 bases at V and 8 bases at J, with 14 bases in the middle. CDR1 and CDR2 (germline): MNHEY, SMNVEV (reference sequence). The CDR3 extends over 14 amino acids. CDR3 loop: CASSLRTHGEPQHF. The CDR3 DNA reads as TGTGCCAGCAGTTTGAGGACACATGGGGAGCCCCAGCATTTT.

This clonotype was seen many times. The V gene is TRBV6-2 or TRBV6-3, the J gene TRBJ2-1; D gene ambiguous. This CDR3 has 14 amino acids. Looked up from germline, CDR1 is MNHEY and CDR2 is SVGEGT. V was shortened by 6 bases and J by 2 bases, with 11 bases between the two germline ends. The CDR3 spells CASSWIQPYNEQFF. CDR3 sequence (DNA): TGTGCCAGCAGCTGGATTCAGCCCTACAATGAGCAGTTCTTC.